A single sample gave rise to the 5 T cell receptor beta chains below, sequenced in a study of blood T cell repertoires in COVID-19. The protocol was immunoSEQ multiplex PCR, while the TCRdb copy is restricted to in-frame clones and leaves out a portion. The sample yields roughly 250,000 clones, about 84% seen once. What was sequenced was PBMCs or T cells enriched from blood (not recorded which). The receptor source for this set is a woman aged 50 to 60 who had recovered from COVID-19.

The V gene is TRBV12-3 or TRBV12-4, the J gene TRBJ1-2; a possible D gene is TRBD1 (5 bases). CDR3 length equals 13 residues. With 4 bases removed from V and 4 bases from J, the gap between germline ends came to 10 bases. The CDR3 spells CASSYDRFYGYTF. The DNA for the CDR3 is TGTGCCAGCAGTTACGACAGATTCTATGGCTACACCTTC.

DNA for the CDR3: TGCGCCAGCAGCCAGGGCGCTACCACTAGCACAGATACGCAGTATTTT. It yields the protein CASSQGATTSTDTQYF. This sequence joins TRBV4-3 and TRBJ2-3; D uncertain. Germline CDR1 reads LGHNA; CDR2 reads YSLEER. V was clipped by 3 bases and J by 0 bases, with 13 bases between them. CDR3 length equals 16 residues.

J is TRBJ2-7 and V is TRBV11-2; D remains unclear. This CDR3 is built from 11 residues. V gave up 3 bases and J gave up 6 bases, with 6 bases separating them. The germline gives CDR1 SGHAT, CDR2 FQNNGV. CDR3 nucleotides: TGTGCCAGCAGCTTCTTGTCCGAGCAGTACTTC. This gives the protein CASSFLSEQYF.

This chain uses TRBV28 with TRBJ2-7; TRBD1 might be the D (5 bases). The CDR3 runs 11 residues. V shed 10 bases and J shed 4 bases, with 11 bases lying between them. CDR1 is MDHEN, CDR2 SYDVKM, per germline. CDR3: CATQGRYEQYF. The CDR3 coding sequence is TGTGCCACCCAGGGTAGGTACGAGCAGTACTTC.

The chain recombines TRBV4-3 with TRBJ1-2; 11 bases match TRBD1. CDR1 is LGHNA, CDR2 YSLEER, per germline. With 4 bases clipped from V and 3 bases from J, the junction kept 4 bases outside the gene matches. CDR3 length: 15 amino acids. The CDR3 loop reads CASSPGQGVDYGYTF. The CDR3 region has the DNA TGCGCCAGCAGCCCGGGACAGGGGGTTGACTATGGCTACACCTTC.